This T cell receptor (beta chain) stems from a study of blood T cell repertoires in COVID-19 (dated by TCRdb to the early 2020s). A note on the overall study: Samples covering the acute and convalescent phases of COVID-19 were provided by collaborators in the United States, Italy and Spain. The material from the prospective study consisted of cDNA or gDNA derived from T cells, B-cell-depleted T cells, or PBMCs. The samples were drawn from the first 160 participants of the ongoing ImmuneRACE study and from 950 to 1,500 subjects provided by 6 global collaborators. Nearly every sample came with metadata listing a de-identified subject ID, COVID-19 status, age in years and sex. The dataset comprised deeply sampled blood TCRbeta repertoires from subjects exposed to, actively infected with, or recovered from COVID-19. A freely available public database, intended as a resource for researchers studying the immune response to SARS-CoV-2, is where the repertoires were released. HLA class I and class II types, where available, came from metadata supplied by the sample provider rather than from assay-based typing.

V loses 3 bases of germline sequence and J loses 5 bases, and the interval between the two ends is 20 bases. Spanning cysteine to phenylalanine, the CDR3 consists of 17 amino acids. Here the CDR3 DNA is all that survives: 51 bases in frame from base 1. The germline V gene supplies CDR1 LGHNA and CDR2 YNFKEQ. TCRbeta CDR3 regions were amplified from genomic DNA using the immunoSEQ Assay, a bias-controlled multiplex PCR. The original pipeline was this. Nucleated cell counts per sample were estimated from amplification of reference gene primers within the assay. Sequence reads were collapsed and filtered to measure the absolute abundance of every unique TCRbeta CDR3 rearrangement. Productive Simpson clonality was computed per sample as the square root of Simpson's diversity index over productive rearrangements. This is the immuneACCESS table as TCRdb keeps it, with only in-frame sequences that have V and J called. A part of the clones is gone; compared with another copy, unresolved V genes explain less than half, and the rest is unexplained. V, J and clone size are taken as reported in that table, and D and trimming were inferred from the DNA itself. A total of around 68,000 clones appear in this sample, roughly 84% of them only once. 6.5% to 8% of the sample rests with the top ten.

On this clone itself: No antigen is known for it. Base qualities are not provided; no much larger clone lies one nucleotide away.

Each collaborating institution followed its own protocols to collect whole blood in K2EDTA tubes. For TCRbeta analysis, collaborator samples were shipped as frozen whole blood, as isolated PBMCs, or as DNA extracted from either sample type. The investigation overall reported the following: The quantity of clinical and demographic metadata differed by source and by participant and was supplied without curation.

The chain is assembled from TRBV4-2 and TRBJ2-1, with a weak D call of TRBD2 (6 bases match). The clonotype comes from a man aged 50 to 59 with active COVID-19. Sequencing used peripheral blood. The DNA sequence is TGTGCCAGCAGCCAGGGTCCCCGTACGGGAGAGGACAATGAGCAGTTCTTC. The translation is CASSQGPRTGEDNEQFF.